The 7 T cell receptor beta chains below all came from one sample that was sequenced in a study of siplizumab effects on memory and regulatory T cells. TCRdb's table, derived via immunoSEQ multiplex PCR, lists solely in-frame clones and lacks some. The sample carries under 110,000 clones, about 90% recorded once. Sequenced sample: non-Treg CD4+ T cells sorted from blood. The origin of the receptors is a human donor in good health.

A few counts support this clone. The genes are TRBV4-1 and TRBJ2-6; the D is unclear. The CDR3 runs 16 residues. Deletions cut 1 base from V and 2 bases from J, with 9 bases between. CDR1 MGHRA and CDR2 YSYEKL come from the germline V gene. The CDR3 here is CASSQVSVAGANVLTF. The CDR3 DNA reads as TGCGCCAGCAGCCAAGTTTCGGTCGCTGGGGCCAACGTCCTGACTTTC.

This sequence joins TRBV19 and TRBJ1-5; D unclear. Between the trimmed V and J ends, which lost 6 bases and 2 bases, there was a span of 14 bases. The CDR3 extends over 15 amino acids. From germline, CDR1 is LNHDA and CDR2 SQIVND (reference sequence). The CDR3 DNA follows: TGTGCCAGTAGGCCAACGGTGGATGGCAATCAGCCCCAGCATTTT. Residues: CASRPTVDGNQPQHF.

The gene calls are TRBV28 and TRBJ1-4; 8 positions agree with TRBD1. V lost 4 bases and J lost 5; bases outside the gene matches: 9. Germline assignment: CDR1 MDHEN and CDR2 SYDVKM. The CDR3 sequence is 16 residues long. Here the CDR3 reads CASSSGGTGKNEKLFF. The CDR3 DNA follows: TGTGCCAGCAGTTCGGGGGGGACAGGAAAAAATGAAAAACTGTTTTTT.

The chain couples TRBV7-2 to TRBJ1-5, with 7 bases aligning to TRBD1. The CDR3 spans 15 residues. The trim removed 1 base at V and 7 bases at J, leaving 7 bases unmatched. Germline V CDR1 and CDR2: SGHTA, FQGNSA. Here the CDR3 reads CASSLEDRVGQPQHF. DNA for the CDR3: TGTGCCAGCAGCTTAGAAGACAGGGTTGGGCAGCCCCAGCATTTT. Looking up the rest from reference TRBV7-2 and TRBJ1-5 gives the full variable domain: GAGVSQSPSNKVTEKGKDVELRCDPISGHTALYWYRQSLGQGLEFLIYFQGNSAPDKSGLPSDRFSAERTGGSVSTLTIQRTQQEDSAVYLCASSLEDRVGQPQHFGDGTRLSIL.

The chain carries TRBV19 and TRBJ2-2, with 7 bases fitting TRBD1. The CDR3 is 16 amino acids. Unmatched junction bases numbered 7, after V lost 4 bases and J lost 2 bases. CDR1 and CDR2 from the germline V gene are LNHDA and SQIVND (reference sequence). CDR3 in DNA: TGTGCCAGTAGTAATTCCCGGACAGGAAACACCGGGGAGCTGTTTTTT. Translated, it gives CASSNSRTGNTGELFF.

The chain links TRBV6-4 to TRBJ2-5; 7 bases are a match to TRBD2. This CDR3 spans 22 amino acids. CDR1 and CDR2 (germline): MRHNA, SNTAGT. V lost 2 bases and J lost 3; bases outside the gene matches: 27. CDR3 DNA sequence: TGTGCCAGCAGTGACGTTAGTATCTCGGCTAGCGGTTGCTACTACCCAAAAGAGACCCAGTACTTC. Translated, it gives CASSDVSISASGCYYPKETQYF.

The chain links TRBV7-9 to TRBJ2-2; D is perhaps TRBD2 (6 bases). Germline V gene lookup returns CDR1 SEHNR and CDR2 FQNEAQ (reference sequence). V dropped 2 bases and J dropped 5 bases, with 15 bases sitting between them. The CDR3 loop spans 16 amino acids. The CDR3 nucleotides are TGTGCCAGCAGCTTAATTGGGGGGTCGTGGACCGGGGAGCTGTTTTTT. It yields the protein CASSLIGGSWTGELFF.